This T cell receptor (beta chain) derives from a study of beta chain features in type 1 diabetes. In the study overall: Healthy donors and patients showed comparable age, gender and cell yields. Whole-study findings and limits: Type 1 diabetes patients had VDJ junctions that carried fewer insertions and more deletions. Type 1 diabetes patients had moderately but significantly shorter TCRB CDR3s in all four CD4+ subsets.

This clone has just a few counts. Its antigen is currently unknown. Unmatched junction bases numbered 3, after V lost 3 bases and J lost 1 base. This CDR3 contains 16 residues. Germline CDR1 is KGHSH and CDR2 is LQKENI. Expressed TCRB transcripts were sequenced after all isolated RNA was converted to cDNA. The table came from immunoSEQ multiplex PCR; TCRdb's copy has only in-frame clones and leaves some out. This table holds 250,000 to 350,000 clones, approximately 15% found once. The TCR sequence derives from a man younger than 35 with type 1 diabetes. The V gene is TRBV18, the J gene TRBJ2-7, with TRBD2 identical over 13 bases. The material sequenced was naive CD4+ T cells from blood. The CDR3 sequence: CASSPPGLAGSYEQYF. CDR3 sequence (DNA): TGTGCCAGCTCACCCCCGGGACTAGCGGGGTCCTACGAGCAGTACTTC.